One and the same sample provided the 14 T cell receptor beta chains below, sequenced in a study of CD8 T cells in ankylosing spondylitis. Points from the study as a whole: Characteristic, it appeared, of ankylosing spondylitis blood was a TCR beta motif of several highly homologous variants.

TCRdb analysed the 5' RACE reads with MiXCR anew, one entry per CDR3 protein. Among around 890,000 distinct CDR3 sequences listed, around 11% were seen once. Their target antigens are unknown. Sequenced sample: blood, either unsorted or a sorted T cell fraction (not recorded which). The origin of the receptors is a male donor with ankylosing spondylitis.

The table lists this clonotype with a few counts. V and J are TRBV12-3 or TRBV12-4 and TRBJ2-2, with TRBD1 as a possible D gene (5 bases). V was clipped by 8 bases and J by 1 base, with 8 bases between them. This CDR3 is built from 13 residues. The CDR3 DNA reads as TGTGCCAGCGGACAACAGAACACCGGGGAGCTGTTTTTT. Translated, it gives CASGQQNTGELFF.

The chain couples TRBV7-2 to TRBJ2-7, with unresolved D. From germline, CDR1 is SGHTA and CDR2 FQGNSA. V shed 3 bases and J shed 3 bases, with 9 bases lying between them. This CDR3 spans 13 amino acids. The CDR3 reads CASSLYTSYEQYF. As DNA, the CDR3 is TGTGCCAGCAGCTTGTACACCAGCTACGAGCAGTACTTC.

This rearrangement joins TRBV5-1 to TRBJ2-7; TRBD2 might be the D (6 bases). The V end was cut by 1 base, the J end by 5 bases, with 10 bases between. This CDR3 is built from 13 residues. CDR1 is SGHRS, CDR2 YFSETQ, per germline. DNA for the CDR3: TGCGCCAGCAGCTTGATAGGGGAGGACGAGCAGTACTTC. Translated: CASSLIGEDEQYF.

With regard to this clonotype: An end of the junction does not agree with germline; a read error may underlie this. The chain recombines TRBV5-1 with TRBJ2-1; TRBD2 aligns across 13 bases. The CDR3 covers 14 residues. Germline loops: CDR1 SGHRS, CDR2 YFSETQ. CDR3 sequence reads: CASRLAGGHNKQFF. In DNA form, the CDR3 reads TGCGCCAGCCGACTAGCGGGAGGTCACAATAAGCAGTTCTTC.

This clonotype was counted ten times or more. V is TRBV20-1 and J is TRBJ2-2, with D perhaps TRBD1 or TRBD2 (5 bases each). Per germline, CDR1 DFQATT and CDR2 SNEGSKA (reference sequence). The CDR3 has 14 residues. The V and J ends lost 2 bases and 7 bases respectively, with 14 bases between them. Here the CDR3 DNA reads TGCAGTGCTAGAAGTGGGACGTACATCGGGGAGCTGTTTTTT. It translates to CSARSGTYIGELFF.

This clonotype appeared a few times. This chain connects TRBV12-3 or TRBV12-4 to TRBJ2-7; TRBD2 aligns across 13 bases. The CDR3 is made up of 16 amino acids. Trimming took 5 bases from V and 1 from J; bases not matched to a gene: 5. The CDR3 protein is CASSPPGLAGSYEQYF. The CDR3 DNA reads as TGTGCCAGCAGTCCACCGGGACTAGCGGGGTCCTACGAGCAGTACTTC.

The table lists this clonotype with a few counts. The chain recombines TRBV20-1 with TRBJ1-1; D not resolved. The CDR3 runs 10 residues. Per germline, CDR1 DFQATT and CDR2 SNEGSKA (reference sequence). Trimming took off 7 bases at V and 4 bases at J, with 7 bases between the two ends. CDR3 amino acids: CSVQRTEAFF. Here the CDR3 DNA reads TGCAGTGTCCAGCGCACTGAAGCTTTCTTT.

The J gene is TRBJ2-7, the V gene TRBV3-1; D remains unclear. The germline gives CDR1 LGHDT, CDR2 YNNKEL (reference sequence). The V gene lost 3 bases and the J gene lost 2 bases, with 5 bases spanning the gap. The CDR3 has 12 residues. CDR3 DNA sequence: TGTGCCAGCAGCCATTACCCCTACGAGCAGTACTTC. This gives the protein CASSHYPYEQYF.

This clonotype was counted between two and nine times. The V gene is TRBV29-1, the J gene TRBJ1-3; D is unclear. Germline V gives CDR1 SQVTM, CDR2 ANQGSEA. This CDR3 contains 13 residues. V was shortened by 4 bases and J by 0 bases, with 7 bases between the two germline ends. The CDR3 region is CSVGQSSGNTIYF. In DNA, the CDR3 is TGCAGCGTTGGACAAAGCTCTGGAAACACCATATATTTT.

The chain uses TRBV7-2 and TRBJ2-7; no firm D call. Germline CDR1 and CDR2: SGHTA and FQGNSA. This CDR3 contains 14 residues. Trimming left V 5 bases short and J 0 bases short, with 11 bases between. The CDR3 sequence is CASSLTLFSYEQYF. Written as DNA, the CDR3 is TGTGCCAGCAGCCTCACACTATTCTCCTACGAGCAGTACTTC. Supplemented by reference TRBV7-2 and TRBJ2-7, the full variable domain reads GAGVSQSPSNKVTEKGKDVELRCDPISGHTALYWYRQSLGQGLEFLIYFQGNSAPDKSGLPSDRFSAERTGGSVSTLTIQRTQQEDSAVYLCASSLTLFSYEQYFGPGTRLTVT.

The V call is TRBV15, the J call TRBJ2-1, with 7 bases matching TRBD2. The CDR3 is 14 amino acids. The V and J ends lost 9 bases and 2 bases, in that order; junction bases with no gene match: 7. From germline, CDR1 is LNHNV and CDR2 YYDKDF (reference sequence). CDR3 nucleotides: TGTGCCACGAGGGAGGGCCGCACCTACAATGAGCAGTTCTTC. This encodes CATREGRTYNEQFF.

The chain uses TRBV20-1 and TRBJ1-4, with D hard to call. The CDR3 sequence is 13 residues long. The germline V gene encodes CDR1 DFQATT and CDR2 SNEGSKA (reference sequence). V was trimmed by 6 bases and J by 2 bases, leaving 10 bases between them. The CDR3 sequence is CSALGNTNEKLFF. The CDR3 DNA follows: TGCAGTGCCTTAGGGAATACTAATGAAAAACTGTTTTTT.

This chain joins TRBV28 and TRBJ2-1; 8 bases line up with TRBD1. V lost 6 bases, J lost 3 bases, and 10 bases stayed unmatched. Germline loops: CDR1 MDHEN, CDR2 SYDVKM. The CDR3 has 16 amino acids. Written as DNA, the CDR3 is TGTGCCAGCAGAGGGGCCGGGACAGGATTCTACAATGAGCAGTTCTTC. It translates to CASRGAGTGFYNEQFF.

This clonotype was seen only a few times. The chain couples TRBV7-9 to TRBJ1-1; D unclear. Trimming stripped 5 bases from V and 5 bases from J, with 12 bases between. This CDR3 is built from 13 residues. Germline CDR1 SEHNR, CDR2 FQNEAQ (reference sequence). This chain's CDR3 is CASSRAVGTEAFF. The DNA for the CDR3 is TGTGCCAGCAGCCGGGCGGTAGGAACTGAAGCTTTCTTT.